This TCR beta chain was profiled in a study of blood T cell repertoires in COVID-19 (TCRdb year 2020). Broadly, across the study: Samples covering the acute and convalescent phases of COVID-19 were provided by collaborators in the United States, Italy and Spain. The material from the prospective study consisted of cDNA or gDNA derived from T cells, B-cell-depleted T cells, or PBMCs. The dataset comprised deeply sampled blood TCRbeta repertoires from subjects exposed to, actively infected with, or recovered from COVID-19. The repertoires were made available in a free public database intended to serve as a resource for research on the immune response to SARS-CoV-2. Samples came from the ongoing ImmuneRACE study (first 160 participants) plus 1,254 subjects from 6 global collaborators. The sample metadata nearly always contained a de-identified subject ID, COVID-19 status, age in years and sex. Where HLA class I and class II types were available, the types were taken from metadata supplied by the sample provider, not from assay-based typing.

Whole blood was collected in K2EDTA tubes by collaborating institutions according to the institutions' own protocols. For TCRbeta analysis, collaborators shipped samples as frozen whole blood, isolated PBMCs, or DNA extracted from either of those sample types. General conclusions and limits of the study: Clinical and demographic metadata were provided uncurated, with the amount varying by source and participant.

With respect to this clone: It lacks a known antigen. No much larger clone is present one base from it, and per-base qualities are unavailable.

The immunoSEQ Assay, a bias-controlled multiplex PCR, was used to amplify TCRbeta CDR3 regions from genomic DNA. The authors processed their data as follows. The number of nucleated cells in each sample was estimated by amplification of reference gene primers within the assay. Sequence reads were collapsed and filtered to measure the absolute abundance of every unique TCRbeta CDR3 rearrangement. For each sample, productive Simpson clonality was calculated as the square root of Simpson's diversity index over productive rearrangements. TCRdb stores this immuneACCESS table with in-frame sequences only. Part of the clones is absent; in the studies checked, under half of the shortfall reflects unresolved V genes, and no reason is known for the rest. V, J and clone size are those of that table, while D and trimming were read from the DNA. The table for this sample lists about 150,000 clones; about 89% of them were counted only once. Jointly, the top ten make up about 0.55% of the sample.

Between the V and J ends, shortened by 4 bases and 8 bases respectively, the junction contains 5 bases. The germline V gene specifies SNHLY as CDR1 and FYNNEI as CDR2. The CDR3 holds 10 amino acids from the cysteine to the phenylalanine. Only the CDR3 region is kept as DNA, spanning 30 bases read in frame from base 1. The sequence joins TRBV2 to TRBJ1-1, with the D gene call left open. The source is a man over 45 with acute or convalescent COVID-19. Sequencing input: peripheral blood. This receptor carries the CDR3 CASSAGEAFF. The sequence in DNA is TGTGCCAGCAGTGCAGGAGAAGCTTTCTTT.